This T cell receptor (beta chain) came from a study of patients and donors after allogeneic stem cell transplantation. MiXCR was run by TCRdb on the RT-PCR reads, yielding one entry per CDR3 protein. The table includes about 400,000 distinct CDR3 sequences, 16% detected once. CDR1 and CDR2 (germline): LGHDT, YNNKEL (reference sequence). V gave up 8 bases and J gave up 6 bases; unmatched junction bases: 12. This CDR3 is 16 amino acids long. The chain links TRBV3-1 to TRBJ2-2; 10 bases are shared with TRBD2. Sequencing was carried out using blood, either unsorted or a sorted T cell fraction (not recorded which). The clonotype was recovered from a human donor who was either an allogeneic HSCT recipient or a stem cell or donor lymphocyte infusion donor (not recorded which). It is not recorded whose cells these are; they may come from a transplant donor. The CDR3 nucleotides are TGTGCCAGCGGAAGGACTAGCGGACGGGGCCCCGGGGAGCTGTTTTTT. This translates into CASGRTSGRGPGELFF.